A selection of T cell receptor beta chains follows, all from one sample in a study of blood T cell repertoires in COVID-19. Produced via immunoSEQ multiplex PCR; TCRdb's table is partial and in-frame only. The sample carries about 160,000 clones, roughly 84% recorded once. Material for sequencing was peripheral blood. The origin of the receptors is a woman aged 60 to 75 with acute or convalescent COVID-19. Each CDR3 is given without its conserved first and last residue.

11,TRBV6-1,ASSERGGYGYT
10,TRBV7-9,ASSLGLTEAF
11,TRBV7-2,ASSLGRTGELF
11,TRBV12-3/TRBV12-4,ASSSRQTGELF
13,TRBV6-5,ASSYTGTGEGPQH
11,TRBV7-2,ASSFVRVDTQY
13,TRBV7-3,ASSLIPGSGSPLH
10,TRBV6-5,ASHQVNYGYT
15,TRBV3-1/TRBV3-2,ARTAGGPVRVQNIQY
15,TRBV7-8,ASSLLRDSRSGNTIY